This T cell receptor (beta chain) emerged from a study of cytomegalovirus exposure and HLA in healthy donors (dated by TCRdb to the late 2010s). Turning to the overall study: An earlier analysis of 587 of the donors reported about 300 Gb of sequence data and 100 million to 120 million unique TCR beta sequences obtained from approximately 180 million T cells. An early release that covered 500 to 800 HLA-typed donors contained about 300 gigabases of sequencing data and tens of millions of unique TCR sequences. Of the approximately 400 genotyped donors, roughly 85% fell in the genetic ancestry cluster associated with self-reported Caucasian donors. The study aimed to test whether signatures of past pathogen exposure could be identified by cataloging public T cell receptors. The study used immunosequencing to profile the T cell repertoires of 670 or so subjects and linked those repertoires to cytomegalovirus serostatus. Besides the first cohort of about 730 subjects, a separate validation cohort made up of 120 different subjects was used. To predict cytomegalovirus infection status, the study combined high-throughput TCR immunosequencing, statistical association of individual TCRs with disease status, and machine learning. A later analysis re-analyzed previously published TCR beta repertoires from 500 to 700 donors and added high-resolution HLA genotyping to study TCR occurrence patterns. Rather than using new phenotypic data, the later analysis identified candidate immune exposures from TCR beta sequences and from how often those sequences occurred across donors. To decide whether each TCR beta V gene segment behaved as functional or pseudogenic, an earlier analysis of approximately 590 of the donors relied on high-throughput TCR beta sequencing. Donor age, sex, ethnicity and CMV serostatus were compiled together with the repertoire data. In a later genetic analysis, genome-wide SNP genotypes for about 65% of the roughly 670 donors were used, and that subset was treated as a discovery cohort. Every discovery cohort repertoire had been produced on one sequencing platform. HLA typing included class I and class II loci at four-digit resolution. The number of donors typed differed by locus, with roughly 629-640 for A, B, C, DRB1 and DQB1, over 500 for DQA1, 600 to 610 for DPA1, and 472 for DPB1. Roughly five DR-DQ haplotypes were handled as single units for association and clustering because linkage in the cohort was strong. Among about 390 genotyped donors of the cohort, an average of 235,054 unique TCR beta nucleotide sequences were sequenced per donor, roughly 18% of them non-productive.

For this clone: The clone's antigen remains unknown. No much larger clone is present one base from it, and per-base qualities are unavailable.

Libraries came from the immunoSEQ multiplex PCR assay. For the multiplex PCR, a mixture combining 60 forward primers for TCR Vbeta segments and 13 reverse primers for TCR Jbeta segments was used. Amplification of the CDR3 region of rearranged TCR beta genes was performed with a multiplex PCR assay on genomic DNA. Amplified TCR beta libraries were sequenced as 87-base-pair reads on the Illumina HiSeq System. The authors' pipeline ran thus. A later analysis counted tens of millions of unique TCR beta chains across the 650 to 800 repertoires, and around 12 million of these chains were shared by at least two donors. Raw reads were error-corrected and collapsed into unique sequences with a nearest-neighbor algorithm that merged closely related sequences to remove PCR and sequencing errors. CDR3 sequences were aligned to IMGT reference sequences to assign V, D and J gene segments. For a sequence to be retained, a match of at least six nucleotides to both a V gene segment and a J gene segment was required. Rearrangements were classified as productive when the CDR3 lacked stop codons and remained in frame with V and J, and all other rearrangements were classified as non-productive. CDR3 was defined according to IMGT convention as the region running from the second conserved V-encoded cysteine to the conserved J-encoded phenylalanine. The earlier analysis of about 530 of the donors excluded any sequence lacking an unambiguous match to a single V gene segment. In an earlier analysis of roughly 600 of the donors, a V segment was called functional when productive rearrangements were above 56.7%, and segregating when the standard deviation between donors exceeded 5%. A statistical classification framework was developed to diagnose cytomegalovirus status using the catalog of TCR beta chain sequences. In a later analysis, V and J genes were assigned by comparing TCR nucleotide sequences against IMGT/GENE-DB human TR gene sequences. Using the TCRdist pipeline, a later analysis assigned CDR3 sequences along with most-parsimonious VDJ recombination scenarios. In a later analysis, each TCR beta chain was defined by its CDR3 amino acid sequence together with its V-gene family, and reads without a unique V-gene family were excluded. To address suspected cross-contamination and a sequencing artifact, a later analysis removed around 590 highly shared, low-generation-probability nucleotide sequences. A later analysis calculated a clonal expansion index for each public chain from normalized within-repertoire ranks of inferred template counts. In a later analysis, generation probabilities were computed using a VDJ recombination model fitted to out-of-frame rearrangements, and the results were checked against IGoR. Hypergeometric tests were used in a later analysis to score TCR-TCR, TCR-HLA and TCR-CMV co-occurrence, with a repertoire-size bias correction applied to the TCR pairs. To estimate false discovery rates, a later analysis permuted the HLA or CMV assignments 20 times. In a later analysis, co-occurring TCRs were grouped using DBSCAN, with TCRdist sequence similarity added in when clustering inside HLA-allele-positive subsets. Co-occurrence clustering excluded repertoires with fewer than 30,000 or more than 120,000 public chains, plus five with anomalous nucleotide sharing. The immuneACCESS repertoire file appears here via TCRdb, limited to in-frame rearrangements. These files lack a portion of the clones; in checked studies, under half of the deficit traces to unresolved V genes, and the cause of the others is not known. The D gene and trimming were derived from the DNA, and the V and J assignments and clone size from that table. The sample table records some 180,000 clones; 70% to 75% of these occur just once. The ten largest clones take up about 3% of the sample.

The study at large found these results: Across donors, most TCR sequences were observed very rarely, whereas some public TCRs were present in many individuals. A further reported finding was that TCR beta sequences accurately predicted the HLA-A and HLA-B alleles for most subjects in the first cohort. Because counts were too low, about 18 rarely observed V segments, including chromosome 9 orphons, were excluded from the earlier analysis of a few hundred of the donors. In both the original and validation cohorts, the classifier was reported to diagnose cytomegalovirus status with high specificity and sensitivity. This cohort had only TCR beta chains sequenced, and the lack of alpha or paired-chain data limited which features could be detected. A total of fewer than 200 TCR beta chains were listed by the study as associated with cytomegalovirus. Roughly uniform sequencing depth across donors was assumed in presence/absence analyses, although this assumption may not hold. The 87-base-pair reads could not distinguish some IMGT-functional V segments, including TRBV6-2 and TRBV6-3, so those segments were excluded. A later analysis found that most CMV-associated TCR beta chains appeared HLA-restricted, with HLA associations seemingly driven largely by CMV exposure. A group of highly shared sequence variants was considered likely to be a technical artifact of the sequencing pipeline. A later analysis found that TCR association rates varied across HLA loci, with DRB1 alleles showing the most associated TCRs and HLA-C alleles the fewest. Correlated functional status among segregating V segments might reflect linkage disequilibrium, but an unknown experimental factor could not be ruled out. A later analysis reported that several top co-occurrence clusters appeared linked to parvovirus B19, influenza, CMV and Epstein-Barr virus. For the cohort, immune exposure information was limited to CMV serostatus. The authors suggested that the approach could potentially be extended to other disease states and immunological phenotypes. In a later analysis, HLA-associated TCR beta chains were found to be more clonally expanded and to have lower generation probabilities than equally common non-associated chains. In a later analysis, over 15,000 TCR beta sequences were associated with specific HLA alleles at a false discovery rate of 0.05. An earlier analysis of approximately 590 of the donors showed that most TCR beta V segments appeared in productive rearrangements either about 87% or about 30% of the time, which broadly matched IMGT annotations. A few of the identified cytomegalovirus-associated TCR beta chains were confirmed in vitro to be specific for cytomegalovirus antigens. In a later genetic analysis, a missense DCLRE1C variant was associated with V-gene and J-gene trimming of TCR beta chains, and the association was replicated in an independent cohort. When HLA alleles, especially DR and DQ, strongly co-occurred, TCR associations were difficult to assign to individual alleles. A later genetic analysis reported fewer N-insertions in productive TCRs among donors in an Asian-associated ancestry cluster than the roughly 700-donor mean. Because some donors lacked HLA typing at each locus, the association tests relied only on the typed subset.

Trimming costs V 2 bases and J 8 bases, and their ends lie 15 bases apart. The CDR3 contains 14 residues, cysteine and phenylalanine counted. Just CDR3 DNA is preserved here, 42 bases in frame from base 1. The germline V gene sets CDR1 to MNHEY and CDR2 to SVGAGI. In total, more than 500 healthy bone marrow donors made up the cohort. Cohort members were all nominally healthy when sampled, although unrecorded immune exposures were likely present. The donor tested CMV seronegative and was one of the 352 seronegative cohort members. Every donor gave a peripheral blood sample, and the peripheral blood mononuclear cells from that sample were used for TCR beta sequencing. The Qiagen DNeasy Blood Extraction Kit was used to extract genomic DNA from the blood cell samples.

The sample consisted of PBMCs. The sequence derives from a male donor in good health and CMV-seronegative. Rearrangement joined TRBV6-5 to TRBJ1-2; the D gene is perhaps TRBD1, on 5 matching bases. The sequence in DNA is TGTGCCAGCAGTTACCGGGGGGTAGCTATGGGCTACACCTTC. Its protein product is CASSYRGVAMGYTF.